This TCR beta chain comes out of a study of cytomegalovirus exposure and HLA in healthy donors. This clone came up a few times. Its antigen is unidentified. Findings and limits, study-wide: Previously analyzed data showed that most TCR beta V segments were productive at a frequency of about 87% or about 30%. There were a few CMV-associated chains whose specificity for CMV antigens was confirmed in vitro.

This CDR3 has 15 amino acids. Germline V lookup: CDR1 MNHEY, CDR2 SVGAGI. Trimming took 6 bases from V and 0 from J, leaving 15 bases between them. PCR used 60 Vbeta primers and 13 Jbeta primers. Assay: immunoSEQ multiplex PCR; the TCRdb copy retains only in-frame clones and omits some. Of about 200,000 clones listed, roughly three quarters are singletons. The sequence came from a man aged 45-65 years in good health and CMV-seronegative. Sequences were obtained from PBMCs. The chain is built from TRBV6-5 and TRBJ2-7; possibly TRBD2 for D (6 bases). For the CDR3, the DNA is TGTGCCAGCAGCCCCCCGGGGGTAAGCTCCTACGAGCAGTACTTC. It specifies CASSPPGVSSYEQYF.